Presented here are 28 T cell receptor beta chains from one specimen sequenced in a study of shared clonotypes between healthy human individuals. TCRdb's table, derived via immunoSEQ multiplex PCR, lists solely in-frame clones and lacks some. The sample consists of about 2.3 million clones, under 95% of them appearing once. Sequenced sample: naive CD4+ T cells from PBMCs. Subset denoted: CD45RA+ positively selected. The receptor source for this set is a man between 18 and 35 years old in good health. Some clones in this sample may be carry-over from other donors' samples.

This clone has just one count. The V call is TRBV9, the J call TRBJ2-7; D ambiguous. Trimming cost V 0 bases and J 4 bases, with 8 bases left between them. CDR1 SGDLS and CDR2 YYNGEE come from the germline V gene. CDR3 length: 13 amino acids. CDR3 residues: CASSVDLGYEQYF. As DNA, the CDR3 is TGTGCCAGCAGCGTAGATCTGGGTTACGAGCAGTACTTC.

The chain is built from TRBV5-6 and TRBJ2-6; TRBD2 agrees at 7 bases. The length of the CDR3 is 18 residues. Germline V gene data show CDR1 as SGHDT and CDR2 as YYEEEE. V shed 0 bases and J 0 bases; nucleotides not matched to a gene: 6. The CDR3 nucleotides are TGTGCCAGCAGCTTGGCCTGGGAGGGGAGCTCTGGGGCCAACGTCCTGACTTTC. Protein sequence: CASSLAWEGSSGANVLTF. Based on the CDR3 plus reference TRBV5-6 and TRBJ2-6, the full variable domain is DAGVTQSPTHLIKTRGQQVTLRCSPKSGHDTVSWYQQALGQGPQFIFQYYEEEERQRGNFPDRFSGHQFPNYSSELNVNALLLGDSALYLCASSLAWEGSSGANVLTFGAGSRLTVL.

This clone was recorded once. The V gene is TRBV6-5, the J gene TRBJ2-7; TRBD1 matches 7 bases. The CDR3 covers 15 residues. With V trimmed by 3 bases and J by 1 base, 6 bases remained unmatched. CDR1 and CDR2 (germline): MNHEY, SVGAGI. This CDR3 is CASSYDRARSYEQYF. The CDR3 DNA follows: TGTGCCAGCAGTTATGACAGGGCAAGGTCCTACGAGCAGTACTTC.

The chain recombines TRBV7-8 with TRBJ2-7; maybe TRBD2 (6 bases). V shed 1 base and J shed 4 bases, with 17 bases lying between them. This CDR3 has 16 residues. CDR1 is SGHVS, CDR2 FQNEAQ, per germline. The CDR3 sequence is CASSLEGGAPGYEQYF. The CDR3 DNA is TGTGCCAGCAGCTTAGAGGGCGGGGCCCCGGGATACGAGCAGTACTTC.

The V and J genes are TRBV7-2 and TRBJ1-2, with 8 bases fitting TRBD1. The germline V gene has CDR1 SGHTA and CDR2 FQGNSA. This CDR3 has 15 amino acids. Trimming took 5 bases from V and 2 from J; bases not matched to a gene: 7. Here the CDR3 DNA reads TGTGCCAGCAGCCCCGACAGGGGCGCAAACTATGGCTACACCTTC. Translated: CASSPDRGANYGYTF.

The CDR3 sequence is CASRALGSGANVLTF. CDR3 bases: TGCGCCAGCAGAGCCCTCGGCTCTGGGGCCAACGTCCTGACTTTC. V gene TRBV4-1 combines with J gene TRBJ2-6; no firm D call. The germline V gene has CDR1 MGHRA and CDR2 YSYEKL. The CDR3 is made up of 15 amino acids. The ends were cut back, 6 bases at V and 0 bases at J, with 9 bases in the middle.

A note on this clone: Additional DNA sequences in this sample encode the identical CDR3. The chain has TRBV2 and TRBJ1-5; TRBD1 matches at 8 bases. J gave up 3 bases and V 8 bases, and 3 bases lay outside the gene matches. CDR1 is SNHLY, CDR2 FYNNEI, per germline. CDR3 size: 13 residues. DNA for the CDR3: TGTGCCAGCGGGCAGGGGGCCAATCAGCCCCAGCATTTT. Translation: CASGQGANQPQHF.

The chain is built from TRBV6-6 and TRBJ2-3; D gene uncertain. The CDR3 loop spans 12 amino acids. Trimming removed 10 bases at V and 1 base at J, with 9 bases between. Per the germline V gene, CDR1 is MNHNY and CDR2 is SVGAGI (reference sequence). DNA of the CDR3: TGTGCCATAGGAAAGGGCACAGATACGCAGTATTTT. Residues: CAIGKGTDTQYF.

The V and J genes are TRBV18 and TRBJ2-1; 9 positions match TRBD2. The CDR3 contains 17 residues. The ends lost 2 bases at V and 4 bases at J; junction bases unmatched: 9. CDR1 and CDR2 (germline): KGHSH, LQKENI. The CDR3: CASSPSSGRRGYNEQFF. CDR3 DNA sequence: TGTGCCAGCTCACCATCCAGCGGGAGGAGGGGTTACAATGAGCAGTTCTTC.

V usage is TRBV5-1 and J usage is TRBJ2-2, with a weak D call TRBD1 (6 bases). This CDR3 spans 14 amino acids. V lost 2 bases and J lost 7, with 12 bases in between. CDR1 is SGHRS and CDR2 is YFSETQ in the germline V gene. The CDR3 coding sequence is TGCGCCAGCAGCTTCTCAGGGGACGGCGGGGAGCTGTTTTTT. It specifies CASSFSGDGGELFF.

The chain uses TRBV28 and TRBJ2-7, with 7 positions matching TRBD2. The germline V gene encodes CDR1 MDHEN and CDR2 SYDVKM. CDR3 length: 13 residues. The V gene end was trimmed by 6 bases and the J gene end by 4 bases; junction bases not matched to a gene: 6. The CDR3 is CASSAPGGYEQYF. Written as DNA, the CDR3 is TGTGCCAGCAGCGCCCCCGGGGGGTACGAGCAGTACTTC.

This clone has just a few counts. The J gene is TRBJ1-1, the V gene TRBV4-3; D is ambiguous. The CDR3 is 12 residues long. Trimming shortened V by 0 bases and J by 8 bases, and 7 bases separated the two germline ends. In germline, CDR1 is LGHNA, CDR2 YSLEER. The CDR3 nucleotides read TGCGCCAGCAGCCAAGATCGGGCGGAAGCTTTCTTT. This translates into CASSQDRAEAFF.

V usage is TRBV28 and J usage is TRBJ2-7; D perhaps matches TRBD1 (5 bases). The V and J ends lost 6 bases and 3 bases respectively, with 15 bases between them. From germline, CDR1 is MDHEN and CDR2 SYDVKM. The CDR3 contains 14 residues. The CDR3 region is CASSLRERYYEQYF. The DNA for the CDR3 is TGTGCCAGCAGCCTCAGGGAACGGTACTACGAGCAGTACTTC. Supplemented by reference TRBV28 and TRBJ2-7, the full variable domain reads DVKVTQSSRYLVKRTGEKVFLECVQDMDHENMFWYRQDPGLGLRLIYFSYDVKMKEKGDIPEGYSVSREKKERFSLILESASTNQTSMYLCASSLRERYYEQYFGPGTRLTVT.

Points on this clone: This sample also contains other DNA sequences that code for the same CDR3. This rearrangement joins TRBV5-1 to TRBJ2-1; tentatively, D is TRBD2 (6 bases). Trimming removed 4 bases from V and 0 bases from J, with 11 bases in between. The V gene's germline CDR1 is SGHRS and CDR2 YFSETQ. This CDR3 spans 15 amino acids. The CDR3 DNA follows: TGCGCCAGCAGCACGGGACTCGTCTCCTACAATGAGCAGTTCTTC. Its translation: CASSTGLVSYNEQFF.

CDR3 sequence reads: CASSLEGGPEAFF. CDR3 DNA sequence: TGTGCCAGCAGCTTAGAGGGGGGCCCTGAAGCTTTCTTT. This rearrangement joins TRBV7-2 to TRBJ1-1, with D possibly matching TRBD1 (6 bases). V was shortened by 1 base and J by 6 bases, with 9 bases between the two germline ends. This CDR3 comprises 13 residues. The germline V gene has CDR1 SGHTA and CDR2 FQGNSA.

The CDR3 bases are TGTGCCAGCAGTTTTGGCAGGGCGAACACTGAAGCTTTCTTT. As protein: CASSFGRANTEAFF. The chain employs TRBV27 and TRBJ1-1, with D possibly matching TRBD1 (5 bases). The CDR3 length is 14 residues. Germline assignment: CDR1 MNHEY and CDR2 SMNVEV (reference sequence). Trimming shortened V by 3 bases and J by 1 base, and 9 bases separated the two germline ends.

This clone was counted once. V and J are TRBV27 and TRBJ2-1; TRBD2 agrees at 7 bases. Germline trimming cut 2 bases from V and 4 bases from J; bases unmatched to any gene: 11. The CDR3 consists of 17 residues. Germline assignment: CDR1 MNHEY and CDR2 SMNVEV (reference sequence). The CDR3 protein is CASSLPVSSGTYNEQFF. CDR3 DNA: TGTGCCAGCAGTTTACCCGTATCTAGCGGTACATACAATGAGCAGTTCTTC.

The chain carries TRBV5-4 and TRBJ2-7; D unresolved. Trimming pared 2 bases from V and 1 base from J, leaving 7 bases between. This CDR3 spans 13 amino acids. Germline lookup yields CDR1 SGHNT and CDR2 YYREEE (reference sequence). CDR3 protein: CASSFTSSYEQYF. DNA for the CDR3: TGTGCCAGCAGCTTTACGAGTTCCTACGAGCAGTACTTC.

This rearrangement joins TRBV27 to TRBJ2-7, with 8 bases fitting TRBD2. Germline CDR1 and CDR2: MNHEY and SMNVEV (reference sequence). V gave up 0 bases and J gave up 6 bases; unmatched junction bases: 7. The CDR3 is made up of 15 amino acids. The CDR3 loop reads CASSLSGTRGLEQYF. The CDR3 DNA reads as TGTGCCAGCAGTTTATCAGGGACTAGGGGCCTCGAGCAGTACTTC.

V and J are TRBV29-1 and TRBJ2-1, with 8 positions matching TRBD2. The CDR3 loop spans 13 amino acids. V trimming: 3 bases; J trimming: 4 bases; junction bases outside the gene matches: 2. Germline CDR1 is SQVTM and CDR2 is ANQGSEA. The CDR3 protein is CSVDREGYNEQFF. CDR3 in DNA: TGCAGCGTTGACCGGGAGGGATACAATGAGCAGTTCTTC.

V and J are TRBV21-1 and TRBJ2-2; whether TRBD2, the table's D call, matches the DNA was not checked. TRBV21-1 corresponds to a pseudogene. This CDR3 region has 17 residues. The DNA for the CDR3 is TGTGCCAGCAGCAAACCACGGACTAGCGGGAGCCCCGGGGAGCTGTTTTTT. This gives the protein CASSKPRTSGSPGELFF.

V and J are TRBV28 and TRBJ2-2, with a tentative D call TRBD1 (5 bases). V was trimmed by 5 bases and J by 7 bases, leaving 17 bases between them. The CDR3 sequence is 15 residues long. CDR1 and CDR2 from the germline V gene are MDHEN and SYDVKM. The CDR3 coding sequence is TGTGCCAGCAGTCAGGGCGGCCGGGTTGGCGGGGAGCTGTTTTTT. Its translation is CASSQGGRVGGELFF.

The count of this clone is one. The chain carries TRBV28 and TRBJ2-1; D is uncertain. Per germline, CDR1 MDHEN and CDR2 SYDVKM. There are 14 residues in the CDR3. Trimming removed 8 bases from V and 0 bases from J, with 11 bases in between. The CDR3 DNA follows: TGTGCCAGCCAAACCCCGAGCTCCTACAATGAGCAGTTCTTC. Translating it yields CASQTPSSYNEQFF.

This chain uses TRBV19 with TRBJ2-7; D might be TRBD2 (5 bases). Germline loops: CDR1 LNHDA, CDR2 SQIVND (reference sequence). This CDR3 is 13 amino acids long. Between the trimmed V and J ends, which lost 1 base and 6 bases, there was a span of 10 bases. CDR3 loop: CASSIGGLGEQYF. Written as DNA, the CDR3 is TGTGCCAGTAGTATAGGAGGGCTCGGCGAGCAGTACTTC.

The chain combines TRBV5-1 with TRBJ2-1; the D gene is possibly TRBD1 (5 bases). This CDR3 has 14 amino acids. Germline assignment: CDR1 SGHRS and CDR2 YFSETQ. V was trimmed by 0 bases and J by 6 bases, leaving 10 bases between them. The CDR3 region is CASSLAPQGNEQFF. In DNA, the CDR3 is TGCGCCAGCAGCTTGGCCCCTCAGGGCAATGAGCAGTTCTTC.

The chain uses TRBV6-5 and TRBJ2-3; weak D call: TRBD1 (6 bases). V was trimmed by 5 bases and J by 2 bases, leaving 14 bases between them. Germline loops: CDR1 MNHEY, CDR2 SVGAGI. The CDR3 consists of 15 residues. CDR3 coding DNA: TGTGCCAGCAGTCCCAGGGGACCAATCACAGATACGCAGTATTTT. Encoded protein: CASSPRGPITDTQYF.

J is TRBJ2-7 and V is TRBV4-2; D assignment may be TRBD1 or TRBD2 (5 bases each). CDR1 and CDR2 from the germline V gene are LGHNA and YNFKEQ. Trimming left V 4 bases short and J 0 bases short, with 10 bases between. The CDR3 length is 14 residues. CDR3 residues: CASSPWGNSYEQYF. The CDR3 DNA is TGTGCCAGCAGCCCTTGGGGGAACTCCTACGAGCAGTACTTC.

The gene calls are TRBV5-1 and TRBJ1-2, with no clear D. The CDR3 runs 13 residues. Germline lookup yields CDR1 SGHRS and CDR2 YFSETQ. With 5 bases removed from V and 0 bases from J, the gap between germline ends came to 8 bases. CDR3 coding DNA: TGCGCCAGCAGGCCAGCCACTAACTATGGCTACACCTTC. Protein sequence: CASRPATNYGYTF.